The sequence of this T cell receptor beta chain was determined in a study of blood T cell repertoires in COVID-19. This table comes from immunoSEQ multiplex PCR, and its TCRdb copy is limited to in-frame clones, with some not included. The sample holds around 140,000 clones, approximately 80% seen once. The CDR3 contains 13 residues. V lost 3 bases and J lost 3, with 8 bases in between. Germline V lookup: CDR1 KGHSH, CDR2 LQKENI. The TCR comes from a human donor in a cohort sampled during active COVID-19. V is TRBV18 and J is TRBJ2-5, with TRBD1 as a possible D gene (5 bases). Input material: peripheral blood. This chain's CDR3 is CASSPLQEETQYF. DNA for the CDR3: TGTGCCAGCTCACCGCTACAGGAAGAGACCCAGTACTTC.